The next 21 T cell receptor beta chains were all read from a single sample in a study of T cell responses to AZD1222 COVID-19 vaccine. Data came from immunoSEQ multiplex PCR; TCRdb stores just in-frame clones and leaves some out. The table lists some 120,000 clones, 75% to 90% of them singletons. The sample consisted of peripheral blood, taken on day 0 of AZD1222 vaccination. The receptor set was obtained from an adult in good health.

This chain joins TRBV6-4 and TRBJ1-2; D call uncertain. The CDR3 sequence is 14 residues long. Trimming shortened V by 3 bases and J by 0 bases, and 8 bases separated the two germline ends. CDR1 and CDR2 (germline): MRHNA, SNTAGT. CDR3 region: CASSEGGTNYGYTF. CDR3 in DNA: TGTGCCAGCAGTGAAGGAGGCACTAACTATGGCTACACCTTC.

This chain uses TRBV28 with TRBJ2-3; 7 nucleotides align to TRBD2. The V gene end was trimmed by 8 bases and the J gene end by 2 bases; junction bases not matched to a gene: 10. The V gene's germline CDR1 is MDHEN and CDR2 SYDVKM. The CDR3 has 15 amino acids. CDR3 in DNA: TGTGCCAGCTCTTCTAGCGGAGGCAACACAGATACGCAGTATTTT. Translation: CASSSSGGNTDTQYF.

The CDR3 nucleotides are TGTGCCAGCAGCGTAGGCGGTAGCGGGAGTTTTAACGAGCAGTACTTC. This translates into CASSVGGSGSFNEQYF. V and J are TRBV9 and TRBJ2-7; TRBD2 agrees at 9 bases. CDR1 and CDR2 (germline): SGDLS, YYNGEE. With 0 bases clipped from V and 5 bases from J, the junction kept 9 bases outside the gene matches. This CDR3 region has 16 residues.

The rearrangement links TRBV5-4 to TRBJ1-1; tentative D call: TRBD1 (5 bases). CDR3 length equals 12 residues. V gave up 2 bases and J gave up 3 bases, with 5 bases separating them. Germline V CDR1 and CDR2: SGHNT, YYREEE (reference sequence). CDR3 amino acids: CASSFRDTEAFF. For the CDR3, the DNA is TGTGCCAGCAGCTTCAGGGACACTGAAGCTTTCTTT.

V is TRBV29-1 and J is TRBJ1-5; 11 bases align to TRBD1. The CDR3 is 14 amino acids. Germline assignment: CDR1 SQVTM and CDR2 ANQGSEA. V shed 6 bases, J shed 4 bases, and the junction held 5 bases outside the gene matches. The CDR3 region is CSVGTGGSNQPQHF. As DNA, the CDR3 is TGCAGCGTAGGGACAGGGGGAAGTAATCAGCCCCAGCATTTT.

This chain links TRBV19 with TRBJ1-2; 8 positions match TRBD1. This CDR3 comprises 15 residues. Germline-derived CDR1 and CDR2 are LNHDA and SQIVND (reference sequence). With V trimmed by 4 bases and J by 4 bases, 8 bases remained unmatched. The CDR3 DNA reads TGTGCCAGTAGTACCCCCAGGGGGCGCGGCTATGGCTACACCTTC. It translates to CASSTPRGRGYGYTF.

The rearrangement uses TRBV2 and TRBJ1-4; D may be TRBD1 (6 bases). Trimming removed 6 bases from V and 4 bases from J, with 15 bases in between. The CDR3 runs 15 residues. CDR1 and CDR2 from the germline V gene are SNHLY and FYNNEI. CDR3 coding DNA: TGTGCCAGCAGGGGGGCCGGGACCCATAATGAAAAACTGTTTTTT. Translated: CASRGAGTHNEKLFF. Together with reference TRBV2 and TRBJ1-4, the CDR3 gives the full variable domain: EPEVTQTPSHQVTQMGQEVILRCVPISNHLYFYWYRQILGQKVEFLVSFYNNEISEKSEIFDDQFSVERPDGSNFTLKIRSTKLEDSAMYFCASRGAGTHNEKLFFGSGTQLSVL.

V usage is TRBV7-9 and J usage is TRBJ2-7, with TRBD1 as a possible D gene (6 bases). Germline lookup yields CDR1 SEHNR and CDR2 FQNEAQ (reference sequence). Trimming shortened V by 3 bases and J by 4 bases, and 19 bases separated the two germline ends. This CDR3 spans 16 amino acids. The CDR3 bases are TGTGCCAGCAGCTTCTTGCCCCAGGGGTTAACGTACGAGCAGTACTTC. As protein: CASSFLPQGLTYEQYF.

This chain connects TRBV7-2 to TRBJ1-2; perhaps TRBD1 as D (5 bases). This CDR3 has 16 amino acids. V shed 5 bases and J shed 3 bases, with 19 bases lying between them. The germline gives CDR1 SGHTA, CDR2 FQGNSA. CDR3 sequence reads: CASSPYRGTADYGYTF. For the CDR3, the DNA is TGTGCCAGCAGCCCATACCGTGGGACCGCAGACTATGGCTACACCTTC.

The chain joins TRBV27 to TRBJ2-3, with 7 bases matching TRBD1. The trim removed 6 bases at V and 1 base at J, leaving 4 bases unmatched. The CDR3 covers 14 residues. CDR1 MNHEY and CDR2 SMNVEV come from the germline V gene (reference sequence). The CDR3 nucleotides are TGTGCCAGCAGCCACGACAGGGGCACAGATACGCAGTATTTT. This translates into CASSHDRGTDTQYF.

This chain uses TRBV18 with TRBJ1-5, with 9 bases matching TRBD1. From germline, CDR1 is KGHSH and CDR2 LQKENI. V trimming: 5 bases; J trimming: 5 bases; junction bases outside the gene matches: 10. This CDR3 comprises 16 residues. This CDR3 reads CASSSLGTGQYQPQHF. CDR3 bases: TGTGCCAGCTCATCACTAGGGACAGGGCAATATCAGCCCCAGCATTTT.

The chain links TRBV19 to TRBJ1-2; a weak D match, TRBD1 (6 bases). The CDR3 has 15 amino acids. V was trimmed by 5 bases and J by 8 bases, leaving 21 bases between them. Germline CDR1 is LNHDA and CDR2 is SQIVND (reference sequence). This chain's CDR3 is CASSARTVPTGGYTF. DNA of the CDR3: TGTGCCAGTAGTGCCCGGACAGTCCCGACTGGCGGCTACACCTTC. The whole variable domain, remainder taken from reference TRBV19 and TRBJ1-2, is DGGITQSPKYLFRKEGQNVTLSCEQNLNHDAMYWYRQDPGQGLRLIYYSQIVNDFQKGDIAEGYSVSREKKESFPLTVTSAQKNPTAFYLCASSARTVPTGGYTFGSGTRLTVV.

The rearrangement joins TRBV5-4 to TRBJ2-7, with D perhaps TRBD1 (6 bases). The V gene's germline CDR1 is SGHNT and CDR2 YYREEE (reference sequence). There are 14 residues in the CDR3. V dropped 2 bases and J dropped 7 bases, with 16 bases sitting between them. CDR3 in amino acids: CASSLMTGRREQYF. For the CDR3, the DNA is TGTGCCAGCAGCTTAATGACAGGCCGACGGGAGCAGTACTTC.

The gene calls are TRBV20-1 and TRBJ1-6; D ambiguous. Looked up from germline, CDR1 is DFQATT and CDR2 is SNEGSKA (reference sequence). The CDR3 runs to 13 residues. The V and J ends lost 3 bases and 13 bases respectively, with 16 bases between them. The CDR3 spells CSASARSDGPLHF. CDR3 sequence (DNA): TGCAGTGCTAGTGCACGGTCCGATGGGCCCCTCCACTTT.

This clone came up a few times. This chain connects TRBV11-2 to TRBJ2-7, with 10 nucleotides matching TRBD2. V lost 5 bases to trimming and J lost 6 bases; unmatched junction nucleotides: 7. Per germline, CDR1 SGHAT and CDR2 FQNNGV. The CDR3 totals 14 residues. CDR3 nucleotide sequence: TGTGCCAGCAGCCTAACTAGCGGGAAGGTCGAGCAGTACTTC. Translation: CASSLTSGKVEQYF.

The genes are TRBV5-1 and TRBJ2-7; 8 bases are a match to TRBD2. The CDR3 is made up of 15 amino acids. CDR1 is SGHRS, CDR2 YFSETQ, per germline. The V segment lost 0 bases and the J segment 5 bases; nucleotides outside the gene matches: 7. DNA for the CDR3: TGCGCCAGCAGCTTGGTAGCGGGATCTGATAACGAGCAGTACTTC. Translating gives CASSLVAGSDNEQYF.

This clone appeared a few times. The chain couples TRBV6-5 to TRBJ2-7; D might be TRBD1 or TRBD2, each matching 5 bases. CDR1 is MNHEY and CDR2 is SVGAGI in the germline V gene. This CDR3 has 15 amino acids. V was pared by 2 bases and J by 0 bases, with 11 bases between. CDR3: CASSYQIGTSYEQYF. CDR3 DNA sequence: TGTGCCAGCAGTTACCAAATAGGGACCTCCTACGAGCAGTACTTC.

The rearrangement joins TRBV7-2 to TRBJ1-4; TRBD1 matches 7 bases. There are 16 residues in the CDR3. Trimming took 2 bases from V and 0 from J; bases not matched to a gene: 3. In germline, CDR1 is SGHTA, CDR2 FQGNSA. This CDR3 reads CASSLTGAATNEKLFF. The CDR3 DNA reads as TGTGCCAGCAGCTTAACAGGGGCCGCAACTAATGAAAAACTGTTTTTT.

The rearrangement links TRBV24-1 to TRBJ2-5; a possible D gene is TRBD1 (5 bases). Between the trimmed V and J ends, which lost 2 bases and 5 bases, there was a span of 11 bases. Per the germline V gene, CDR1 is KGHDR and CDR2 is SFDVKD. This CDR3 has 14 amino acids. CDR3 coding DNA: TGTGCCACCAGTGATTCTCAGGGATGGGAGACCCAGTACTTC. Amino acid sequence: CATSDSQGWETQYF.

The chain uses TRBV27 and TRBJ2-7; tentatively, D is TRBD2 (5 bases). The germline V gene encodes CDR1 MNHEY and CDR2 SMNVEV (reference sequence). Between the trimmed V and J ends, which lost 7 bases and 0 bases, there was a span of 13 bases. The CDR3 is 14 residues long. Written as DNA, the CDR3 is TGTGCCAGCACACTCCGGGGTAACTCCTACGAGCAGTACTTC. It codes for CASTLRGNSYEQYF.

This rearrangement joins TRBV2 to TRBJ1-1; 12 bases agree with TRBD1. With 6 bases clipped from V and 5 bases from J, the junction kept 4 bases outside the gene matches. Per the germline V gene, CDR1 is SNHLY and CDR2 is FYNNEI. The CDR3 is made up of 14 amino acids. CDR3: CASRGQGAKTEAFF. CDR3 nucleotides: TGTGCCAGCAGGGGACAGGGGGCTAAGACTGAAGCTTTCTTT.